The clone carrying this TCR beta chain has a handful of counts. The antigen is undetermined. Sequenced by immunoSEQ multiplex PCR; TCRdb stores in-frame clones only, minus some. The repertoire holds 90,000 to 100,000 clones, with around 74% as singletons. CTLA-4 blockade using ipilimumab, together with focal radiation, was received by patients with chemo-refractory metastatic non-small-cell lung cancer. Trimming left V 5 bases short and J 5 bases short, with 18 bases between. The CDR3 has 15 residues. CDR1 is SEHNR and CDR2 is FQNEAQ in the germline V gene (reference sequence). The data were taken from a study of radiotherapy plus CTLA-4 blockade in lung cancer. Study results and caveats: Radiotherapy with ipilimumab was followed by blood expansion of tumor-derived clones.

The gene calls are TRBV7-9 and TRBJ1-1, with D possibly being TRBD1 (5 bases). The clonotype comes from a human donor with non-small cell lung cancer who had a partial response to radiotherapy plus ipilimumab. Some clones in this sample may be carry-over from other donors' samples. The source material was peripheral blood, sampled from a patient treated with radiotherapy plus ipilimumab. The DNA of the CDR3 is TGTGCCAGCAGCCCCTTACGTCAGGGAGGAACTGAAGCTTTCTTT. It translates to CASSPLRQGGTEAFF.